What follows are 6 T cell receptor beta chains derived from one specimen sequenced in a study of T cells after yellow fever vaccination. TCRdb reprocessed the 5' RACE reads with MiXCR, giving one entry per CDR3 protein. The sample contains 500,000 to 550,000 distinct CDR3 sequences, 21% of which appear only once. The sample in question was PBMCs, obtained approximately 22 days after the first yellow fever vaccination. The receptors come from a man younger than 35 who received the YFV17D yellow fever vaccine.

This clonotype was seen more than once but under ten times. This chain joins TRBV19 and TRBJ2-7; D is undetermined. The CDR3 runs to 13 residues. Germline CDR1 and CDR2: LNHDA and SQIVND (reference sequence). V was pared by 1 base and J by 3 bases, with 7 bases between. The CDR3 spells CASSIASGYEQYF. The CDR3 coding sequence is TGTGCCAGTAGTATAGCCTCAGGCTACGAGCAGTACTTC.

This clonotype was detected only a few times. The chain recombines TRBV15 with TRBJ1-2, with D unclear. Trimming took off 4 bases at V and 4 bases at J, with 7 bases between the two ends. The CDR3 is made up of 12 amino acids. Germline V CDR1 and CDR2: LNHNV, YYDKDF (reference sequence). The CDR3 DNA follows: TGTGCCACCAGCACGGCTGGCTATGGCTACACCTTC. As protein: CATSTAGYGYTF.

This clonotype was observed a few times. V and J are TRBV5-1 and TRBJ2-3, with D possibly matching TRBD1 (6 bases). The CDR3 contains 14 residues. Deletions cut 6 bases from V and 2 bases from J, with 13 bases between. Per germline, CDR1 SGHRS and CDR2 YFSETQ. DNA of the CDR3: TGCGCCAGCATGGACAGATCTTCCACAGATACGCAGTATTTT. It specifies CASMDRSSTDTQYF.

The J gene is TRBJ1-6, the V gene TRBV28; D remains unclear. The length of the CDR3 is 14 residues. V lost 1 base and J lost 10, with 11 bases in between. Per the germline V gene, CDR1 is MDHEN and CDR2 is SYDVKM. CDR3 amino acids: CASSLFGVRSPLHF. CDR3 nucleotides: TGTGCCAGCAGTTTATTCGGGGTACGCTCACCCCTCCACTTT. Full variable domain (remainder filled in from reference TRBV28 and TRBJ1-6): DVKVTQSSRYLVKRTGEKVFLECVQDMDHENMFWYRQDPGLGLRLIYFSYDVKMKEKGDIPEGYSVSREKKERFSLILESASTNQTSMYLCASSLFGVRSPLHFGNGTRLTVT.

The chain combines TRBV20-1 with TRBJ1-1, with 10 nucleotides matching TRBD1. Germline-derived CDR1 and CDR2 are DFQATT and SNEGSKA (reference sequence). CDR3 size: 12 residues. The J segment lost 5 bases and the V segment lost 5 bases, leaving 2 bases of the junction unmatched. The CDR3 here is CSADRGQTEAFF. The CDR3 DNA is TGCAGTGCTGACAGGGGGCAGACTGAAGCTTTCTTT.

This chain joins TRBV19 and TRBJ2-1; no reliable D call. The length of the CDR3 is 11 residues. Trimming pared 3 bases from V and 14 bases from J, leaving 11 bases between. Per the germline V gene, CDR1 is LNHDA and CDR2 is SQIVND (reference sequence). The CDR3 region is CASSITGMEFF. CDR3 nucleotide sequence: TGTGCCAGTAGTATCACCGGAATGGAGTTCTTC.